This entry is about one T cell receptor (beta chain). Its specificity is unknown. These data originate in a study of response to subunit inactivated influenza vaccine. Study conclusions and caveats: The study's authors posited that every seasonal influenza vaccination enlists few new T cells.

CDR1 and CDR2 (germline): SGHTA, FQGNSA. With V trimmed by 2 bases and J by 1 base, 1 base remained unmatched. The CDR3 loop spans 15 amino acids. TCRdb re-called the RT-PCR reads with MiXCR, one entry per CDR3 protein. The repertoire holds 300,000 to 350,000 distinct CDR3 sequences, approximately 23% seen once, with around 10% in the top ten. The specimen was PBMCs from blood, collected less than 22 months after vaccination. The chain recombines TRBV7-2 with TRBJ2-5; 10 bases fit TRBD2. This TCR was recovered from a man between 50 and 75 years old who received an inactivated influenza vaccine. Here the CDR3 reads CASSLLAGVQETQYF. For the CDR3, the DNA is TGTGCCAGCAGCTTACTAGCGGGGGTCCAAGAGACCCAGTACTTC.